This T cell receptor (beta chain) emerged from a study of shared clonotypes between healthy human individuals. Produced via immunoSEQ multiplex PCR; TCRdb's table is partial and in-frame only. The sample holds some 2 million clones, roughly 96% seen once. V gave up 10 bases and J gave up 6 bases; unmatched junction bases: 10. The CDR3 is 15 amino acids. From germline, CDR1 is MNHNY and CDR2 SVGAGI (reference sequence). The receptor's source is a young man in good health. The chain combines TRBV6-6 with TRBJ2-1; 12 positions match TRBD2. Sequenced sample: naive CD4+ T cells sorted from blood. Subset denoted: CD45RA+ positively selected. The CDR3 spells CATQGLAGGPNEQFF. CDR3 coding DNA: TGTGCCACCCAAGGTCTAGCGGGAGGGCCCAATGAGCAGTTCTTC.